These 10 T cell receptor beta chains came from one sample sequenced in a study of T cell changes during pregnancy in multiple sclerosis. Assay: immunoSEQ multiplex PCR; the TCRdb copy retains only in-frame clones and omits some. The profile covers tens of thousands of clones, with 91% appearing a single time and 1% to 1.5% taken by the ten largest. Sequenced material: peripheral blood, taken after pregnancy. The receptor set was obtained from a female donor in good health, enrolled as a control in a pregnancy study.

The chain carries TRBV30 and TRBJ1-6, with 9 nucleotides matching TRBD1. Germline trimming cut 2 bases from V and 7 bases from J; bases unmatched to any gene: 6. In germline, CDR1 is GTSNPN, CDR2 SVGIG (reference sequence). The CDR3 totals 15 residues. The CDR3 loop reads CAWSRRDRDNSPLHF. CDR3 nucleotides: TGTGCCTGGAGTAGGAGGGACAGGGACAATTCACCCCTCCACTTT.

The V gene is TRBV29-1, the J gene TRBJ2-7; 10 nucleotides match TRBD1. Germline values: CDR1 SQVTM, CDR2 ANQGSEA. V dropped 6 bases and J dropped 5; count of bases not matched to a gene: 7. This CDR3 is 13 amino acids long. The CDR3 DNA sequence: TGCAGCGTCACCGGGACAGGGGCTGACGAGCAGTACTTC. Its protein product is CSVTGTGADEQYF.

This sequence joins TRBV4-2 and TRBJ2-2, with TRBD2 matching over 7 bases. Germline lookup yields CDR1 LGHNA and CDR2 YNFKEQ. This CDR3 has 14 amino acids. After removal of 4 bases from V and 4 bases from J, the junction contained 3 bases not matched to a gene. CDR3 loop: CASSPWEGTGELFF. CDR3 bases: TGTGCCAGCAGCCCCTGGGAGGGCACCGGGGAGCTGTTTTTT.

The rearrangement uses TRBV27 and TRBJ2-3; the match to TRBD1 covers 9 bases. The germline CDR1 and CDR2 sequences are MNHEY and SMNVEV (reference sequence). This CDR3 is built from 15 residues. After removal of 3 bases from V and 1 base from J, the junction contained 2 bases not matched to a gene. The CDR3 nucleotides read TGTGCCAGCAGTTTCAGGACAGGGGGCACAGATACGCAGTATTTT. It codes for CASSFRTGGTDTQYF.

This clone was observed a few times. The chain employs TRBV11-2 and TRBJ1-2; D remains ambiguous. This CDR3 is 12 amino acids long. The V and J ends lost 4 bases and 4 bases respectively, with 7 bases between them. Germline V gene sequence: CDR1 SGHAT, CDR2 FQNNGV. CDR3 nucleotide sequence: TGTGCCAGCAGCTCAGGTTTCTATGGCTACACCTTC. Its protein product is CASSSGFYGYTF.

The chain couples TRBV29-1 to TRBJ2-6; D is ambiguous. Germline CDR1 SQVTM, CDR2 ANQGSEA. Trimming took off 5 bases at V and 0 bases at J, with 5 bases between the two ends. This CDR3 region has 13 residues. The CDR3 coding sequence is TGCAGCGTTAGGAGCTCTGGGGCCAACGTCCTGACTTTC. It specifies CSVRSSGANVLTF.

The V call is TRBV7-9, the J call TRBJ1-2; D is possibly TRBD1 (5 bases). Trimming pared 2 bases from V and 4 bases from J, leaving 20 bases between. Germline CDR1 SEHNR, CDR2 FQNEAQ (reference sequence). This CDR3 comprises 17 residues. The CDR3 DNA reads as TGTGCCAGCAGCTTAAGGTTCGAGCAGGGTACTGGCTATGGCTACACCTTC. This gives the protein CASSLRFEQGTGYGYTF.

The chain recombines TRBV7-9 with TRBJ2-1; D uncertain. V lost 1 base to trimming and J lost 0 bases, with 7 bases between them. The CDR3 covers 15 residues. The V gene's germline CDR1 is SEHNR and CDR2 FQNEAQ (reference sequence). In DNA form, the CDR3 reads TGTGCCAGCAGCTTAGACAGAAGCTCCTACAATGAGCAGTTCTTC. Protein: CASSLDRSSYNEQFF.

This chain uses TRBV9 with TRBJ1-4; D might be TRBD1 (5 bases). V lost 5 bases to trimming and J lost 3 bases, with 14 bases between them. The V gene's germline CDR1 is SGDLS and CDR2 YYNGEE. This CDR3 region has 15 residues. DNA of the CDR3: TGTGCCAGCAGAGGGGAGGAGGCGGCTAATGAAAAACTGTTTTTT. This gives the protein CASRGEEAANEKLFF.

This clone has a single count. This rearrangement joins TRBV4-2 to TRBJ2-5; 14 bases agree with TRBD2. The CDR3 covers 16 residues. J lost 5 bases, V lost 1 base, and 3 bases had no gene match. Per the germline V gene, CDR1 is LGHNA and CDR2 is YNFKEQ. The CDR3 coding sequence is TGTGCCAGCAGCCAAGGGGGACTAGCGGGGGAGGAGACCCAGTACTTC. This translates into CASSQGGLAGEETQYF.